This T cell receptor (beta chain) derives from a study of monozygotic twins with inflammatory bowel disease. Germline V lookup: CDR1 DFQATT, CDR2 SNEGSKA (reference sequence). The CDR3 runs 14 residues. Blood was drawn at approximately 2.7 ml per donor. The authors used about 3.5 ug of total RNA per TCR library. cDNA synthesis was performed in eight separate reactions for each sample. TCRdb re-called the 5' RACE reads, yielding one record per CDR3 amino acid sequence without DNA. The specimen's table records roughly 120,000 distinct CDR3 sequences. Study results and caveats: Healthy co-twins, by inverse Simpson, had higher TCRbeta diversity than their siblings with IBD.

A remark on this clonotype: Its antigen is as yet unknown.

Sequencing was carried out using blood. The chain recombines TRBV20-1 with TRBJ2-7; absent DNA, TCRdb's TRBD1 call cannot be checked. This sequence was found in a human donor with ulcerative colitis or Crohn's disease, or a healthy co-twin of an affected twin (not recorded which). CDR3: CSSSDRQRHYEQYF.